Listed below are T cell receptor beta chains from one sample, sequenced in a study of cytomegalovirus exposure and HLA in healthy donors. TCRdb keeps only in-frame clones here, not all; method: immunoSEQ multiplex PCR. Of 90,000 to 140,000 clones listed, roughly 76% were seen once; the top ten hold approximately 7.2%. The specimen was PBMCs. Receptor source: a man aged 25-45 years in good health and CMV-seropositive. The CDR3 runs from the conserved cysteine through the conserved F or W. The order of the fields is clone size, J gene, V gene, CDR3 length, D gene, CDR3 DNA, CDR3 protein. A D gene is named only where the DNA matches it firmly. Rows give clone size only sometimes, using once, few, many, or a class for an expanded clone.

NA	TRBJ2-3	TRBV4-2	15	NA	TGTGCCAGCAGCCAAGACCCGGTGAGCACAGATACGCAGTATTTT	CASSQDPVSTDTQYF
NA	TRBJ2-7	TRBV6-5	14	NA	TGTGCCAGCAGTCCCGGGAGTTTTACCTACGAGCAGTACTTC	CASSPGSFTYEQYF
NA	TRBJ2-7	TRBV9	18	TRBD2	TGTGCCAGCAGCAACACGACTAGCGGGGGCTCCAGCTCCTACGAGCAGTACTTC	CASSNTTSGGSSSYEQYF
few	TRBJ1-2	TRBV18	12	NA	TGTGCCAGCTCAGGACCGACGGGAGGCTACACCTTC	CASSGPTGGYTF
NA	TRBJ2-7	TRBV10-3	16	TRBD2	TGTGCCATCAGTGTGTTGACTAGCGGGGGCCTGGGGGAGCAGTACTTC	CAISVLTSGGLGEQYF
NA	TRBJ2-7	TRBV5-5	13	NA	TGTGCCAGCAGCTTCGGGAGACAGTACGAGCAGTACTTC	CASSFGRQYEQYF
NA	TRBJ2-1	TRBV7-9	19	TRBD2	TGTGCCAGCAGCTTCCCGGCTAGCGGGGGCCCATACTCCTACAATGAGCAGTTCTTC	CASSFPASGGPYSYNEQFF
NA	TRBJ2-5	TRBV4-1	15	NA	TGCGCCAGCAGCCAAGATATTAGCGAACAAGAGACCCAGTACTTC	CASSQDISEQETQYF
NA	TRBJ1-1	TRBV6-1	14	NA	TGTGCCAGCAGGCTGGGGGGTCCAAGAGGGGAAGCTTTCTTT	CASRLGGPRGEAFF
NA	TRBJ1-2	TRBV5-5	14	TRBD1	TGTGCCAGCAGCTCAGGGGGCCACGCATATGGCTACACCTTC	CASSSGGHAYGYTF
NA	TRBJ1-3	TRBV6-5	15	NA	TGTGCCAGCAGTCCCTCCGGGGGATCTGGAAACACCATATATTTT	CASSPSGGSGNTIYF
few	TRBJ2-7	TRBV30	13	NA	TGTGCCTGGAGTGTAACAGGGTTAGGCGAGCAGTACTTC	CAWSVTGLGEQYF
NA	TRBJ1-2	TRBV28	14	NA	TGTGCCAGCAGTCCGCGTTGGAGGAACTATGGCTACACCTTC	CASSPRWRNYGYTF
NA	TRBJ2-1	TRBV5-4	17	NA	TGTGCCAGCAGTCCCCTCCCCCGGGACTTCCCCAACAATGAGCAGTTCTTC	CASSPLPRDFPNNEQFF
NA	TRBJ2-3	TRBV2	14	NA	TGTGCCAGCAGTGAACTCCAGAGCACAGATACGCAGTATTTT	CASSELQSTDTQYF
NA	TRBJ2-7	TRBV4-2	15	TRBD1	TGTGCCAGCAGCCCGGGGGACAGGGGGATATACGAGCAGTACTTC	CASSPGDRGIYEQYF
NA	TRBJ1-1	TRBV6-1	14	NA	TGTGCCAGCAGTGACAGGGGACTGAACACTGAAGCTTTCTTT	CASSDRGLNTEAFF
NA	TRBJ2-7	TRBV19	14	TRBD2	TGTGCCAGTAGTGCGACTAGCGGGGTCGACGAGCAGTACTTC	CASSATSGVDEQYF
NA	TRBJ2-7	TRBV5-6	13	NA	TGTGCCAGCAGCCGACAACTCTCCTACGAGCAGTACTTC	CASSRQLSYEQYF
few	TRBJ2-7	TRBV6-5	16	NA	TGTGCCAGCAGTTACTCTTACAGGGCCCACTCCTACGAGCAGTACTTC	CASSYSYRAHSYEQYF
NA	TRBJ1-1	TRBV4-2	14	TRBD1	TGTGCCAGCAGCCCCGGACAGGGCGAGGCTGAAGCTTTCTTT	CASSPGQGEAEAFF
NA	TRBJ1-4	TRBV19	11	NA	TGTGCCAGTAGTATCAGTGAAAAACTGTTTTTT	CASSISEKLFF
few	TRBJ1-6	TRBV9	15	TRBD1	TGTGCCAGCAGCTCCCTGGACAGGGCTAATTCACCCCTCCACTTT	CASSSLDRANSPLHF
NA	TRBJ1-2	TRBV7-2	13	NA	TGTGCCAGCAGCGCAGGGATTAACTATGGCTACACCTTC	CASSAGINYGYTF
NA	TRBJ1-6	TRBV6-1	15	TRBD1	TGTGCCAGCTTCCGAGGCGGACAGGGCAGCTCACCCCTCCACTTT	CASFRGGQGSSPLHF
NA	TRBJ2-7	TRBV30	14	NA	TGTGCCTGGAGTTCTGCAGGTTTTTCCTACGAGCAGTACTTC	CAWSSAGFSYEQYF
few	TRBJ1-2	TRBV4-1	12	NA	TGCGCCAGCAGCTCAGGGAACTATGGCTACACCTTC	CASSSGNYGYTF
NA	TRBJ2-7	TRBV5-1	16	TRBD1	TGCGCCAGCAGCTTTCTGCCCGGGACAGGGATTGACGAGCAGTACTTC	CASSFLPGTGIDEQYF
NA	TRBJ2-7	TRBV9	15	NA	TGTGCCAGCAGCGTAGGAGGACTCCCCTCTGGGGAGCAGTACTTC	CASSVGGLPSGEQYF
NA	TRBJ2-7	TRBV5-4	15	NA	TGTGCCAGCAGCACACCCGGGACTCACGGCTACGAGCAGTACTTC	CASSTPGTHGYEQYF
NA	TRBJ1-4	TRBV6-1	15	NA	TGTGCCAGCAGTAGATACAGGGTGCAGGGTGAAAAACTGTTTTTT	CASSRYRVQGEKLFF
NA	TRBJ1-4	TRBV27	14	NA	TGTGCCAGCAGCCGAGGGTCCTTTAATGAAAAACTGTTTTTT	CASSRGSFNEKLFF
NA	TRBJ1-6	TRBV19	15	TRBD1	TGTGCCAGTAGTATCTCCGGACAGGGAGCATCACCCCTCCACTTT	CASSISGQGASPLHF
NA	TRBJ1-1	TRBV29-1	12	NA	TGCAGCGTCACCACACAGAACACTGAAGCTTTCTTT	CSVTTQNTEAFF
few	TRBJ1-6	TRBV13	15	TRBD1	TGTGCCAGCAGCTTTAATCCCACAGGGGGCTCACCCCTCCACTTT	CASSFNPTGGSPLHF
once	TRBJ2-3	TRBV28	15	NA	TGTGCCAGCAGTTTATCGGACAGATACACAGATACGCAGTATTTT	CASSLSDRYTDTQYF
NA	TRBJ1-1	TRBV5-1	15	NA	TGCGCCAGCAGCTTAAGCCGACGGGACTACACTGAAGCTTTCTTT	CASSLSRRDYTEAFF
NA	TRBJ2-3	TRBV4-3	13	NA	TGCGCCAGCAGCCAAGAGGCGGGTAATACGCAGTATTTT	CASSQEAGNTQYF
NA	TRBJ2-3	TRBV21-1	17	NA	TGTGCCAGCAGCACATACCTTAAACAGCCAAAATTAGATACGCAGTATTTT	CASSTYLKQPKLDTQYF
NA	TRBJ2-2	TRBV4-1	16	TRBD2	TGCGCCAGCAGCCAAGAGCCAGCGGGGGACACCGGGGAGCTGTTTTTT	CASSQEPAGDTGELFF
NA	TRBJ2-5	TRBV4-1	17	TRBD2	TGCGCCAGCAGCCAAGATCTGGGCGGGGGGATTAAAGAGACCCAGTACTTC	CASSQDLGGGIKETQYF
NA	TRBJ1-6	TRBV15	14	NA	TGTGCCACCAGCAGACGTGAACTTAATTCACCCCTCCACTTT	CATSRRELNSPLHF
NA	TRBJ2-7	TRBV5-1	13	NA	TGCGCCAGCACCCCGGGAAGGAGCTACGAGCAGTACTTC	CASTPGRSYEQYF
NA	TRBJ1-1	TRBV18	14	NA	TGTGCCAGCTCACCAGTCGGCAGGGACACTGAAGCTTTCTTT	CASSPVGRDTEAFF
NA	TRBJ2-7	TRBV18	15	TRBD1	TGTGCCAGCTCACCGGGCGGGACAGGGACCTACGAGCAGTACTTC	CASSPGGTGTYEQYF
NA	TRBJ2-5	TRBV30	13	NA	TGTGCCTGGAGTCGCGGGACAGATAATAAGCAGTACTTC	CAWSRGTDNKQYF
NA	TRBJ1-2	TRBV13	11	NA	TGTGCCAGCAGCCTCAACTATGGCTACACCTTC	CASSLNYGYTF
NA	TRBJ2-3	TRBV7-9	14	NA	TGTGCCAGCAGCCAACGCCCAGGCACAGATACGCAGTATTTT	CASSQRPGTDTQYF
once	TRBJ1-6	TRBV4-1	17	NA	TGCGCCAGCAGCCAAGCCCCCCCGCGGGGCACGGATTCACCCCTCCACTTT	CASSQAPPRGTDSPLHF